One sample yielded the 23 T cell receptor beta chains listed below, sequenced in a study of response to subunit inactivated influenza vaccine. TCRdb recomputed calls from the RT-PCR reads with MiXCR, one row per CDR3 protein. Of about 520,000 distinct CDR3 sequences detected, around 7.7% appear once; the ten largest clones hold less than 15%. Sample: PBMCs from blood, taken less than 25 months after vaccination. The receptor source for this set is a man between 45 and 75 years old who received an inactivated influenza vaccine.

V and J are TRBV20-1 and TRBJ2-2; weak D call: TRBD2 (7 bases). V lost 4 bases and J 7 bases, leaving 13 bases between the germline ends. The CDR3 loop spans 13 amino acids. Germline CDR1 DFQATT, CDR2 SNEGSKA (reference sequence). The CDR3 coding sequence is TGCAGTGCTACAGGGAGGGGGATCGGGGAGCTGTTTTTT. It codes for CSATGRGIGELFF.

The sample holds a few counts of this clonotype. V and J are TRBV7-9 and TRBJ2-2, with 11 nucleotides matching TRBD1. V was clipped by 6 bases and J by 2 bases; unmatched bases: 5. This CDR3 region has 16 residues. CDR1 is SEHNR and CDR2 is FQNEAQ in the germline V gene (reference sequence). The CDR3 DNA is TGTGCCAGCAGTCGTGGACAGGGGGCTAACACCGGGGAGCTGTTTTTT. Protein sequence: CASSRGQGANTGELFF.

This clonotype has more than one count but fewer than ten. The chain recombines TRBV12-3 or TRBV12-4 with TRBJ2-1, with D maybe TRBD2 (6 bases). Trimming pared 7 bases from V and 0 bases from J, leaving 25 bases between. This CDR3 region has 19 residues. Here the CDR3 DNA reads TGTGCCAGCACCGCATCAATGGGAAGACTAGGGCACTCCTACAATGAGCAGTTCTTC. Amino acids: CASTASMGRLGHSYNEQFF.

This clonotype was observed many times. The chain has TRBV12-3 or TRBV12-4 and TRBJ2-1; D unclear. CDR3 size: 10 residues. Trimming removed 2 bases at V and 10 bases at J, with 3 bases between. The CDR3 protein is CASSLIEQFF. In nucleotides, the CDR3 is TGTGCCAGCAGTTTAATCGAGCAGTTCTTC.

The J gene is TRBJ1-2, the V gene TRBV6-1; 7 positions match TRBD1. Per the germline V gene, CDR1 is MNHNS and CDR2 is SASEGT. Trimming took 6 bases from V and 6 from J; bases not matched to a gene: 10. This CDR3 comprises 14 residues. The CDR3 reads CASRNRGSLDGYTF. The CDR3 DNA sequence: TGTGCCAGCAGGAACAGGGGTTCCTTAGATGGCTACACCTTC.

This clonotype was counted at least ten times. The chain is built from TRBV7-9 and TRBJ2-1; 7 bases align to TRBD2. Germline trimming cut 11 bases from V and 0 bases from J; bases unmatched to any gene: 13. CDR3 size: 16 residues. In germline, CDR1 is SEHNR, CDR2 FQNEAQ (reference sequence). CDR3 loop: CASTGGGSPSYNEQFF. CDR3 DNA: TGTGCCTCAACTGGGGGAGGGTCCCCCTCCTACAATGAGCAGTTCTTC.

In this sample, this clonotype turned up many times. The chain combines TRBV7-2 with TRBJ2-3; D is perhaps TRBD1 or TRBD2 (5 bases each). Trimming removed 3 bases from V and 3 bases from J, with 10 bases in between. Germline V gene data show CDR1 as SGHTA and CDR2 as FQGNSA. This CDR3 is 14 amino acids long. The CDR3 spells CASSFGTKTDTQYF. The CDR3 bases are TGTGCCAGCAGCTTTGGGACCAAGACAGATACGCAGTATTTT.

This clonotype came up many times. The junction departs from the called germline gene at one end, perhaps through a read error. The V call is TRBV5-1, the J call TRBJ1-1; 7 nucleotides align to TRBD1. In germline, CDR1 is SGHRS, CDR2 YFSETQ. The CDR3 loop spans 13 amino acids. The DNA for the CDR3 is TGTGCCAGCAGTTCACAGGGGAGTACTGAAGCTTTCTTT. It specifies CASSSQGSTEAFF.

This clonotype showed up many times. The rearrangement links TRBV11-2 to TRBJ2-5, with D hard to call. CDR1 and CDR2 (germline): SGHAT, FQNNGV. The CDR3 is 13 residues long. This chain's CDR3 is CATRLTAQETQYF. For the CDR3, the DNA is TGTGCGACCCGCCTTACGGCACAAGAGACCCAGTACTTC.

Many counts were recorded for this clonotype. The gene calls are TRBV20-1 and TRBJ1-1; no reliable D call. The V gene's germline CDR1 is DFQATT and CDR2 SNEGSKA (reference sequence). V was cut by 5 bases and J by 6 bases, with 16 bases left in between. The CDR3 has 13 residues. CDR3 DNA sequence: TGCAGTGCTGAAGGCGCGACGCCAGCTGAAGCTTTCTTT. Its translation: CSAEGATPAEAFF.

The chain is built from TRBV20-1 and TRBJ2-5; 7 bases agree with TRBD1. V gave up 6 bases and J gave up 5 bases; unmatched junction bases: 6. The germline V gene encodes CDR1 DFQATT and CDR2 SNEGSKA (reference sequence). CDR3 length: 12 amino acids. The CDR3 nucleotides are TGCAGTGCCCCGAGGGGGCAGGAGACCCAGTACTTC. Amino acids: CSAPRGQETQYF.

The V gene is TRBV6-5, the J gene TRBJ2-7, with D uncertain. The CDR3 extends over 14 amino acids. Trimming took 2 bases from V and 3 from J, leaving 11 bases between them. Germline assignment: CDR1 MNHEY and CDR2 SVGAGI. CDR3 sequence: CASSYAPGNYEQYF. The CDR3 DNA sequence: TGTGCCAGCAGTTACGCGCCAGGTAACTACGAGCAGTACTTC.

Ten or more counts support this clonotype. The chain carries TRBV28 and TRBJ1-1, with 7 positions matching TRBD1. The J segment lost 1 base and the V segment lost 6 bases, leaving 14 bases of the junction unmatched. CDR3 length equals 17 residues. CDR1 is MDHEN and CDR2 is SYDVKM in the germline V gene. The DNA for the CDR3 is TGTGCCAGCAGACTTAGGGGGCGAGGGAAGTCGAACACTGAAGCTTTCTTT. It yields the protein CASRLRGRGKSNTEAFF.

This clonotype occurred a few times. This chain joins TRBV12-3 or TRBV12-4 and TRBJ2-7; D might be TRBD1 (5 bases). The V end lost 1 base, the J end lost 2 bases, and 12 bases lay between the germline ends. This CDR3 has 15 amino acids. In DNA, the CDR3 is TGTGCCAGCAGTTTAGGTGGGGCCCCCCCCTACGAGCAGTACTTC. Protein sequence: CASSLGGAPPYEQYF.

This clonotype has at least ten counts. The rearrangement uses TRBV7-2 and TRBJ2-1, with a weak D call TRBD2 (6 bases). Germline V gene data show CDR1 as SGHTA and CDR2 as FQGNSA. The CDR3 is made up of 16 amino acids. The ends were cut back, 4 bases at V and 2 bases at J, with 15 bases in the middle. The CDR3 DNA reads as TGTGCCAGCAGCTGGACCGGGGGTACCACCTACAATGAGCAGTTCTTC. This sequence encodes CASSWTGGTTYNEQFF.

J is TRBJ2-2 and V is TRBV18; 7 bases match TRBD1. The CDR3 extends over 16 amino acids. In germline, CDR1 is KGHSH, CDR2 LQKENI. V lost 2 bases to trimming and J lost 1 base; unmatched junction nucleotides: 4. The CDR3 spells CASSPVRQGNTGELFF. The CDR3 DNA reads TGTGCCAGCTCACCAGTGAGACAGGGGAACACCGGGGAGCTGTTTTTT. The entire variable domain, with the rest obtained from reference TRBV18 and TRBJ2-2, is as follows: NAGVMQNPRHLVRRRGQEARLRCSPMKGHSHVYWYRQLPEEGLKFMVYLQKENIIDESGMPKERFSAEFPKEGPSILRIQQVVRGDSAAYFCASSPVRQGNTGELFFGEGSRLTVL.

This clonotype has just a few counts. The chain joins TRBV7-9 to TRBJ2-7, with 9 bases lining up with TRBD2. This CDR3 has 16 amino acids. Per germline, CDR1 SEHNR and CDR2 FQNEAQ (reference sequence). The J segment lost 2 bases and the V segment lost 3 bases, leaving 8 bases of the junction unmatched. Here the CDR3 DNA reads TGTGCCAGCAGCTTCTATAGCGGGGGACTAACCTACGAGCAGTACTTC. It yields the protein CASSFYSGGLTYEQYF. Variable domain in full (rest from reference TRBV7-9 and TRBJ2-7): DTGVSQNPRHKITKRGQNVTFRCDPISEHNRLYWYRQTLGQGPEFLTYFQNEAQLEKSRLLSDRFSAERPKGSFSTLEIQRTEQGDSAMYLCASSFYSGGLTYEQYFGPGTRLTVT.

The chain employs TRBV14 and TRBJ2-1; perhaps TRBD1 as D (5 bases). The length of the CDR3 is 16 residues. CDR1 and CDR2 from the germline V gene are SGHDN and FVKESK. V was clipped by 5 bases and J by 0 bases, with 14 bases between them. The CDR3 coding sequence is TGTGCCAGCAGCGCTGAACAGGAGAGCTCCTACAATGAGCAGTTCTTC. This gives the protein CASSAEQESSYNEQFF.

The chain joins TRBV5-1 to TRBJ1-1, with D unclear. Germline loops: CDR1 SGHRS, CDR2 YFSETQ. This CDR3 is 15 amino acids long. V gave up 2 bases and J gave up 0 bases, with 11 bases separating them. The CDR3 loop reads CASSFSPGMNTEAFF. The DNA for the CDR3 is TGCGCCAGCAGCTTCTCCCCGGGGATGAACACTGAAGCTTTCTTT.

This clonotype was observed a handful of times. V is TRBV9 and J is TRBJ2-1, with 9 bases identical to TRBD1. Trimming cost V 3 bases and J 4 bases; bases outside gene matches: 5. In germline, CDR1 is SGDLS, CDR2 YYNGEE. The CDR3 runs 15 residues. The CDR3 DNA reads TGTGCCAGCAGCGACGACAGGGGGGGATACAATGAGCAGTTCTTC. Protein product: CASSDDRGGYNEQFF.

The table lists this clonotype with a few counts. The chain carries TRBV27 and TRBJ1-3; D remains unclear. This CDR3 spans 16 amino acids. CDR1 and CDR2 from the germline V gene are MNHEY and SMNVEV (reference sequence). V gave up 6 bases and J gave up 1 base, with 16 bases separating them. CDR3 loop: CASSSFAAGSGNTIYF. Here the CDR3 DNA reads TGTGCCAGCAGCTCCTTTGCCGCAGGTTCTGGAAACACCATATATTTT.

The chain is built from TRBV5-1 and TRBJ1-1, with D perhaps TRBD1 (5 bases). The CDR3 loop spans 14 amino acids. Germline V gives CDR1 SGHRS, CDR2 YFSETQ. Trimming pared 5 bases from V and 6 bases from J, leaving 17 bases between. The CDR3 region is CASSSQGWGAEAFF. CDR3 sequence (DNA): TGCGCCAGCAGTTCTCAGGGATGGGGCGCTGAAGCTTTCTTT.

This clonotype has a handful of counts. The chain couples TRBV18 to TRBJ1-5, with a weak D call TRBD1 (5 bases). The V gene lost 2 bases and the J gene lost 0 bases, with 8 bases spanning the gap. This CDR3 contains 15 residues. Germline-derived CDR1 and CDR2 are KGHSH and LQKENI. The CDR3 is CASSPRQISNQPQHF. CDR3 nucleotides: TGTGCCAGCTCACCAAGACAGATTAGCAATCAGCCCCAGCATTTT. The full variable domain, completed using reference TRBV18 and TRBJ1-5, is NAGVMQNPRHLVRRRGQEARLRCSPMKGHSHVYWYRQLPEEGLKFMVYLQKENIIDESGMPKERFSAEFPKEGPSILRIQQVVRGDSAAYFCASSPRQISNQPQHFGDGTRLSIL.